This T cell receptor (beta chain) was captured in a study of T cells after yellow fever vaccination. Study-wide findings and caveats: Primary-vaccination clones mostly resurfaced post-booster (approximately 96% CD4, more than 85% CD8). Relatively few clonotypes were ones that appeared in both CD4 and CD8 compartments.

Trimming removed 0 bases at V and 3 bases at J, with 9 bases between. The CDR3 covers 14 residues. CDR1 is SGHAT and CDR2 is FQNNGV in the germline V gene. This clonotype was seen a handful of times. No antigen is known for it. Making TCR cDNA involved 5'RACE template switching, which added UMIs and a universal primer site. TCRdb re-analysed the 5' RACE reads in MiXCR, keeping a single row per CDR3 protein. This table has some 670,000 distinct CDR3 sequences, 9% to 15% appearing once. The sample in question was PBMCs, obtained on the day of the yellow fever booster vaccination. The receptor was isolated from a man aged 30-40 years who received the YFV17D yellow fever vaccine. The chain carries TRBV11-2 and TRBJ2-7; D possibly corresponds to TRBD2 (5 bases). The CDR3 loop is CASSLDWSGYEQYF. The CDR3 DNA reads TGTGCCAGCAGCTTAGATTGGAGCGGCTACGAGCAGTACTTC. Drawing the rest from reference TRBV11-2 and TRBJ2-7, the complete variable domain is EAGVAQSPRYKIIEKRQSVAFWCNPISGHATLYWYQQILGQGPKLLIQFQNNGVVDDSQLPKDRFSAERLKGVDSTLKIQPAKLEDSAVYLCASSLDWSGYEQYFGPGTRLTVT.